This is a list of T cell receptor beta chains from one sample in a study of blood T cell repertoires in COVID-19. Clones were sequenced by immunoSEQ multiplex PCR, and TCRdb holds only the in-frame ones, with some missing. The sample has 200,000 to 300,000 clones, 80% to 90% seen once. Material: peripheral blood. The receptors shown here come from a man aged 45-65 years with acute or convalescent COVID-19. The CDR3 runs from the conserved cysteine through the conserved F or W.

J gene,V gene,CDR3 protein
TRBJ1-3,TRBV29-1,CSVEWPGDSGNTIYF
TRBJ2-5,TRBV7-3,CASSLQAGAETQYF
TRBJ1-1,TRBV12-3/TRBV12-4,CASSLFRNTEAFF
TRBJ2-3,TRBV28,CASSSRRAQIPDTQYF
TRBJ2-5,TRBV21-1,CASSKKKTLTVGYF
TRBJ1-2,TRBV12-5,CASGLAQGGSYGYTF
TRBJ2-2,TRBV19,CASSMSAATGNSENTGELFF
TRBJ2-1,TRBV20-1,CSASPRVNEQFF
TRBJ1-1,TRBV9,CASSVGDRGYTEAFF
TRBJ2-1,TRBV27,CASSFGSVNEQFF
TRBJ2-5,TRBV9,CASSGRQGLETQYF
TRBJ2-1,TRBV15,CATSREDLDSVYNEQFF
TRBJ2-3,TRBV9,CASSVVSSDTQYF
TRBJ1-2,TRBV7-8,CASSASTGAEGYTF
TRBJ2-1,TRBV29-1,CSGGTGAYNEQFF
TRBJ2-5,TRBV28,CASSFGIAGGPGGETQYF
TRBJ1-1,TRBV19,CASSLGENTEAFF
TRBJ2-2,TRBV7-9,CATTPGTGDTGELFF
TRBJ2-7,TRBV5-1,CASSPRTGAEQYF
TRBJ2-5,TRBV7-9,CASSLAGRGFQETQYF
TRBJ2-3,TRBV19,CASMSGGRTDTQYF
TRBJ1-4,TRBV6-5,CASRLRGGANEKLFF
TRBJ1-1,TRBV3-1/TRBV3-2,CASSQSGGGKTEAFF
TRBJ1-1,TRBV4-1,CASSYSGALNTEAFF
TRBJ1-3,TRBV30,CAWSVEGPGGNTIYF
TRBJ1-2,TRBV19,CASLDRGYYGYTF
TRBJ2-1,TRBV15,CATSRDRGQGYNEQFF
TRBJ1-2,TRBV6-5,CASSYGRTGGYGYTF